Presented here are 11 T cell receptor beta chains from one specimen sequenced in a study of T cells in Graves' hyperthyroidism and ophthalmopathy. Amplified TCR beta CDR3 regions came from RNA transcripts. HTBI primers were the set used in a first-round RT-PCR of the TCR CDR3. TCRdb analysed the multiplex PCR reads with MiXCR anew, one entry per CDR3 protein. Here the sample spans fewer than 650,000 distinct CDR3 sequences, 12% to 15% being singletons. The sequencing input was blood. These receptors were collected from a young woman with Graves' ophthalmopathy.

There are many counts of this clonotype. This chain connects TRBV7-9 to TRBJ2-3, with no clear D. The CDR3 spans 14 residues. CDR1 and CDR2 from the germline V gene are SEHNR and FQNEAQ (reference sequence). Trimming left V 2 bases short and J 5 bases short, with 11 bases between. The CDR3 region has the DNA TGTGCCAGCAGCTTAAGCCGTACGGGAGATACGCAGTATTTT. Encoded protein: CASSLSRTGDTQYF.

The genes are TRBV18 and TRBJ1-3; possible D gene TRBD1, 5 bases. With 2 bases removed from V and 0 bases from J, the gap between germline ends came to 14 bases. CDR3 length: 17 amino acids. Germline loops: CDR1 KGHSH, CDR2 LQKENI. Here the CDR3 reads CASSPFPGRNSGNTIYF. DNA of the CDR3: TGTGCCAGCTCACCATTTCCGGGACGCAACTCTGGAAACACCATATATTTT.

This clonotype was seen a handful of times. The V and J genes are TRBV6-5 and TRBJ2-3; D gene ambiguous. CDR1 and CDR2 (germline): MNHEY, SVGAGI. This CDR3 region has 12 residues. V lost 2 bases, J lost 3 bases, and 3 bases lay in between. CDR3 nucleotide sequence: TGTGCCAGCAGTTACCGAACAGATACGCAGTATTTT. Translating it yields CASSYRTDTQYF.

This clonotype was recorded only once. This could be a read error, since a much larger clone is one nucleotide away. The CDR3 DNA follows: TGTGCCAGCCACCGACTCGCAGAGGTCTACGAGCAGTTCTTC. It yields the protein CASHRLAEVYEQFF. The rearrangement links TRBV2 to TRBJ2-7, with no clear D. The better agreement between TRBJ2-1 and the DNA end casts doubt on the J call. The CDR3 runs to 14 residues. Per germline, CDR1 SNHLY and CDR2 FYNNEI.

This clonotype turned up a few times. In DNA form, the CDR3 reads TGCAGTGCTCAGACAGGGGTTGATCAGCCCCAGCATTTT. It is translated as CSAQTGVDQPQHF. This rearrangement joins TRBV20-1 to TRBJ1-5, with TRBD1 matching 8 bases. CDR1 and CDR2 (germline): DFQATT, SNEGSKA (reference sequence). This CDR3 has 13 residues. V lost 5 bases to trimming and J lost 5 bases; unmatched junction nucleotides: 5.

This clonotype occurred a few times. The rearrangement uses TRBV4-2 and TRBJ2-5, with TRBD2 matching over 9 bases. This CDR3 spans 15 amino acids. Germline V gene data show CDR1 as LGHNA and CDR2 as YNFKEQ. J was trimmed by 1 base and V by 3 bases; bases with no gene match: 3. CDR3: CASSQVLAGQETQYF. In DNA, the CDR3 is TGTGCCAGCAGCCAGGTACTAGCGGGCCAAGAGACCCAGTACTTC.

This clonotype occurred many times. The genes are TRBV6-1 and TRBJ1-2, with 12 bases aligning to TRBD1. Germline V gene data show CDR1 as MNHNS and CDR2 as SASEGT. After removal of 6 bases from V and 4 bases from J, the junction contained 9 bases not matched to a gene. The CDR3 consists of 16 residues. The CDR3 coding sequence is TGTGCCAGCAGGGGGACAGGGGGCCCCCCTTCCTATGGCTACACCTTC. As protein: CASRGTGGPPSYGYTF.

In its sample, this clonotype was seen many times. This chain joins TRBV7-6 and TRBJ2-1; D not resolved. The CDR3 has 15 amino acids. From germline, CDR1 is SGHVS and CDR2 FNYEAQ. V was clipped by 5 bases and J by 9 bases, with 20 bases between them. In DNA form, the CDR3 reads TGTGCCAGCAGCCCCGCCGCTCAGACTCGTAGTGAGCAGTTCTTC. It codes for CASSPAAQTRSEQFF.

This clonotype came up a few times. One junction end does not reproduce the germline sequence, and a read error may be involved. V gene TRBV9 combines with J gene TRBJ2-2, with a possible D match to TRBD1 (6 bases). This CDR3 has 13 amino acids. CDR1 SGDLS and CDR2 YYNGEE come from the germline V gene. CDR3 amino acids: CASGRGNAGELFF. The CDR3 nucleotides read TGTGCCAGCGGAAGGGGGAACGCCGGGGAGCTGTTTTTT.

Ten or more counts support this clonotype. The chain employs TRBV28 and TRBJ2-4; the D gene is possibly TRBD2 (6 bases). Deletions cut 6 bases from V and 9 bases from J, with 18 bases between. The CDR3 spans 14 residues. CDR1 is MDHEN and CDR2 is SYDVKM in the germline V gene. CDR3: CASSPPDGTGIQYF. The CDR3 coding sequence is TGTGCCAGCAGCCCCCCGGACGGGACTGGCATTCAGTACTTC.

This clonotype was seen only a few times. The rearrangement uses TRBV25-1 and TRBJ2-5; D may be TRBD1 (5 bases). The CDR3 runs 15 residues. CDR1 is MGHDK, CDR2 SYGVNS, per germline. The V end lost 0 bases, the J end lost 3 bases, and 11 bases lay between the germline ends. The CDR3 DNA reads TGTGCCAGCAGTGAATATAGACAGATTGAAGAGACCCAGTACTTC. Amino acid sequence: CASSEYRQIEETQYF.